One sample yielded the 13 T cell receptor beta chains listed below, sequenced in a study of shared clonotypes between healthy human individuals. Measured with immunoSEQ multiplex PCR; TCRdb has only the in-frame clones, and not every one. This table holds some 2.1 million clones, approximately 92% found once. Naive CD8 cells were CD45RO-negative, positively selected for CCR7, excluding terminally differentiated effector memory CD45RA+ cells. Sequences were obtained from naive CD8+ T cells from PBMCs. The receptors derive from a man younger than 35 in good health. Some clones in this sample may be carry-over from other donors' samples.

The V and J genes are TRBV27 and TRBJ2-7; D is possibly TRBD1 (6 bases). Trimming cost V 5 bases and J 5 bases, with 22 bases left between them. The V gene's germline CDR1 is MNHEY and CDR2 SMNVEV (reference sequence). This CDR3 region has 16 residues. The DNA for the CDR3 is TGTGCCAGCAGTCCGTCTCTGGGACACAAGATACACGAGCAGTACTTC. Amino acids: CASSPSLGHKIHEQYF.

This sequence joins TRBV9 and TRBJ2-7, with TRBD2 identical over 7 bases. V shed 3 bases, J shed 2 bases, and the junction held 8 bases outside the gene matches. Germline CDR1 SGDLS, CDR2 YYNGEE. The CDR3 spans 15 residues. For the CDR3, the DNA is TGTGCCAGCAGCGCTGAGGCTAGCGGAACCTACGAGCAGTACTTC. It encodes CASSAEASGTYEQYF.

The chain combines TRBV7-9 with TRBJ2-7, with D perhaps matching TRBD2 (5 bases). Germline CDR1 reads SEHNR; CDR2 reads FQNEAQ (reference sequence). The CDR3 covers 14 residues. V lost 6 bases and J 1 base, leaving 13 bases between the germline ends. The CDR3 region is CASSRWETSYEQYF. The CDR3 DNA sequence: TGTGCCAGCAGTAGGTGGGAGACATCCTACGAGCAGTACTTC.

The V and J genes are TRBV5-1 and TRBJ2-1; 10 bases line up with TRBD2. V was clipped by 1 base and J by 7 bases; unmatched bases: 8. CDR3 length: 16 amino acids. Germline lookup yields CDR1 SGHRS and CDR2 YFSETQ. CDR3: CASSLTAGGALNEQFF. The CDR3, as DNA: TGCGCCAGCAGCTTGACAGCGGGAGGGGCTTTAAATGAGCAGTTCTTC.

This clone was counted a few times. Other DNA sequences in this specimen translate into the identical CDR3. The rearrangement uses TRBV29-1 and TRBJ1-1; D uncertain. The germline V gene encodes CDR1 SQVTM and CDR2 ANQGSEA. This CDR3 has 11 residues. V lost 4 bases, J lost 1 base, and 4 bases lay in between. The CDR3 reads CSVVENTEAFF. The CDR3 DNA sequence: TGCAGCGTTGTGGAGAACACTGAAGCTTTCTTT.

The chain is built from TRBV7-3 and TRBJ2-1; the match to TRBD2 covers 7 bases. Germline assignment: CDR1 SGHTA and CDR2 FQGTGA. CDR3 length: 17 residues. V lost 2 bases to trimming and J lost 8 bases; unmatched junction nucleotides: 15. This CDR3 is CASSLPGLGPTKHEQFF. CDR3 in DNA: TGTGCCAGCAGCTTACCTGGACTAGGGCCCACTAAGCATGAGCAGTTCTTC.

This clone was recorded once. The chain links TRBV9 to TRBJ2-3, with 7 bases aligning to TRBD2. The CDR3 extends over 16 amino acids. Trimming at V came to 3 bases and at J to 0 bases, leaving 7 bases not matched to a gene. Germline CDR1 is SGDLS and CDR2 is YYNGEE. CDR3 sequence reads: CASSAQLAASTDTQYF. CDR3 in DNA: TGTGCCAGCAGCGCCCAGCTAGCGGCTAGCACAGATACGCAGTATTTT.

This clone was found once. The chain recombines TRBV14 with TRBJ1-2; 11 nucleotides match TRBD1. The V segment lost 6 bases and the J segment 4 bases; nucleotides outside the gene matches: 7. The length of the CDR3 is 15 residues. The V gene's germline CDR1 is SGHDN and CDR2 FVKESK. This CDR3 reads CASSRTGGVFYGYTF. Here the CDR3 DNA reads TGTGCCAGCAGTAGGACAGGGGGCGTCTTCTATGGCTACACCTTC.

The CDR3 sequence: CSVVASGTFYEQYF. DNA of the CDR3: TGCAGCGTGGTGGCTAGCGGGACTTTTTACGAGCAGTACTTC. The chain is built from TRBV29-1 and TRBJ2-7; TRBD2 matches 9 bases. The CDR3 runs 14 residues. V lost 6 bases, J lost 4 bases, and 10 bases stayed unmatched. The germline V gene encodes CDR1 SQVTM and CDR2 ANQGSEA.

A note on this clone: The same CDR3 is also encoded by other DNA sequences in this sample. This chain joins TRBV6-6 and TRBJ2-7; D remains unclear. The CDR3 totals 13 residues. Germline loops: CDR1 MNHNY, CDR2 SVGAGI (reference sequence). Trimming took 0 bases from V and 5 from J, leaving 8 bases between them. In DNA form, the CDR3 reads TGTGCCAGCAGTTACTCGAGACTTAACGAGCAGTACTTC. Its protein is CASSYSRLNEQYF.

With respect to this clone: The sample carries other DNA sequences with the same CDR3. The chain couples TRBV27 to TRBJ2-7; D is unclear. V lost 2 bases, J lost 3 bases, and 11 bases lay in between. CDR1 is MNHEY, CDR2 SMNVEV, per germline (reference sequence). CDR3 size: 14 residues. This CDR3 reads CASSLLGLGYEQYF. As DNA, the CDR3 is TGTGCCAGCAGTTTACTGGGCCTTGGCTACGAGCAGTACTTC.

A note on this clone: This specimen includes other DNA sequences encoding the same CDR3. The genes are TRBV11-2 and TRBJ1-6; TRBD1 might be the D (5 bases). The CDR3 has 14 amino acids. Germline CDR1 is SGHAT and CDR2 is FQNNGV. Trimming cost V 4 bases and J 3 bases, with 7 bases left between them. The CDR3 sequence is CASSSQGYNSPLHF. The CDR3 nucleotides are TGTGCCAGCAGCTCGCAGGGCTATAATTCACCCCTCCACTTT.

This clone was picked up one time. The chain carries TRBV27 and TRBJ2-7, with D uncertain. This CDR3 has 13 amino acids. V gave up 6 bases and J gave up 0 bases, with 9 bases separating them. CDR1 is MNHEY, CDR2 SMNVEV, per germline (reference sequence). The CDR3 loop is CASSLEFSYEQYF. In DNA form, the CDR3 reads TGTGCCAGCAGCCTTGAATTCTCCTACGAGCAGTACTTC.